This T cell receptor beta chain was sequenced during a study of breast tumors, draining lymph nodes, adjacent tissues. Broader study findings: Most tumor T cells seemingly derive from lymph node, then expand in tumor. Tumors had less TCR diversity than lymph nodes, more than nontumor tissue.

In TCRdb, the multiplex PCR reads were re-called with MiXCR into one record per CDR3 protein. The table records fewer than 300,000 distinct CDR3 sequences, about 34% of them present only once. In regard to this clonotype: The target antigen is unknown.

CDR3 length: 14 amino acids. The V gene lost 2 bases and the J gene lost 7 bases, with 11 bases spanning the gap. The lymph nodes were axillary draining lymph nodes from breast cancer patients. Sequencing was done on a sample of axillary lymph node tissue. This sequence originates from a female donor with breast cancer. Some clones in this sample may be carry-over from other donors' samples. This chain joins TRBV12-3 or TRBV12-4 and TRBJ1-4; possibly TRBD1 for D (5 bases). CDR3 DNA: TGTGCCAGCAGTTTAAACAGGAACACTGAAAAACTGTTTTTT. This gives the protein CASSLNRNTEKLFF.